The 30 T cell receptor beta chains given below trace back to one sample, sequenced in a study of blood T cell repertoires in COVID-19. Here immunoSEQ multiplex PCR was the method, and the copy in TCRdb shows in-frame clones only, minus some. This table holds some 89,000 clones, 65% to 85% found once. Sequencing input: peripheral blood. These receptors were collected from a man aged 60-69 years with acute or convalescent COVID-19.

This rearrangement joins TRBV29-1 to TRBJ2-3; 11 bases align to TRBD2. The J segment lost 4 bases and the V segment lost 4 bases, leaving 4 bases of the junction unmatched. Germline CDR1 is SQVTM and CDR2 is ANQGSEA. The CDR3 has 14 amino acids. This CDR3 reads CSVGTSGFSDTQYF. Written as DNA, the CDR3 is TGCAGCGTTGGGACTAGCGGGTTCTCAGATACGCAGTATTTT.

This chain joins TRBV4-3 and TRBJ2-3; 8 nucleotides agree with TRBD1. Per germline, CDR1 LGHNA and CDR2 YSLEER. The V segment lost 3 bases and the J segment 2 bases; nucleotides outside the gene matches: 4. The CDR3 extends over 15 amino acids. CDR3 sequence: CASSHGTGVTDTQYF. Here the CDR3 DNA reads TGCGCCAGCAGCCACGGGACAGGCGTCACAGATACGCAGTATTTT.

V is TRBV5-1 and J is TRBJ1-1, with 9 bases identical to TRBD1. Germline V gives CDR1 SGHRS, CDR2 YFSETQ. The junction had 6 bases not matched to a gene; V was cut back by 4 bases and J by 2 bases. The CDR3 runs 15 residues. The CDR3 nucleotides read TGCGCCAGCAGCCAGGCGGGACAGGGAAACACTGAAGCTTTCTTT. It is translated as CASSQAGQGNTEAFF. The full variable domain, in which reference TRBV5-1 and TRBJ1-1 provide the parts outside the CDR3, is KAGVTQTPRYLIKTRGQQVTLSCSPISGHRSVSWYQQTPGQGLQFLFEYFSETQRNKGNFPGRFSGRQFSNSRSEMNVSTLELGDSALYLCASSQAGQGNTEAFFGQGTRLTVV.

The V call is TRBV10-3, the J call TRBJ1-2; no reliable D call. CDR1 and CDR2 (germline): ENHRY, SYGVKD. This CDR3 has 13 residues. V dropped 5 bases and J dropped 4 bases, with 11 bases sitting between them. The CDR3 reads CAISLGQIYGYTF. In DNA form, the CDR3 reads TGTGCCATCAGTCTTGGGCAGATCTATGGCTACACCTTC.

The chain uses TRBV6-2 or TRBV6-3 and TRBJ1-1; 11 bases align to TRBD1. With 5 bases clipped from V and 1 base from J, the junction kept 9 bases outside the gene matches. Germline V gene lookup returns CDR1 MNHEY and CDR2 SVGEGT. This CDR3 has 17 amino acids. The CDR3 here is CASSEDRGQLWNTEAFF. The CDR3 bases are TGTGCCAGCAGTGAGGACAGGGGGCAGTTGTGGAACACTGAAGCTTTCTTT.

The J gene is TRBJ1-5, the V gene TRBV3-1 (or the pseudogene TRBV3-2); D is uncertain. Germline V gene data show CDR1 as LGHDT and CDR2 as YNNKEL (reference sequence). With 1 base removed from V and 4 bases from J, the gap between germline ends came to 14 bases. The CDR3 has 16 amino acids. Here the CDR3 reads CASSQGSRIDNQPQHF. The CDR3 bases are TGTGCCAGCAGCCAAGGATCCAGGATCGATAATCAGCCCCAGCATTTT.

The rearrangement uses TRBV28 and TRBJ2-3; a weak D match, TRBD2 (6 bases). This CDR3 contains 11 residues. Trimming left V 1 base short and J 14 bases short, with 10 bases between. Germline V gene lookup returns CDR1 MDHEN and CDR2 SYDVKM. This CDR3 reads CASSLSRDLYF. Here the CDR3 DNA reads TGTGCCAGCAGTTTATCGCGGGATCTGTATTTT.

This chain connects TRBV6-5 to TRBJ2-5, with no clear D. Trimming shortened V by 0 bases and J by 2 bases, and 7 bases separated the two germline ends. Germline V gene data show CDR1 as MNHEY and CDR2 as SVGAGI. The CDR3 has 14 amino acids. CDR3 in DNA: TGTGCCAGCAGTTACTCGTATAGACAAGAGACCCAGTACTTC. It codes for CASSYSYRQETQYF.

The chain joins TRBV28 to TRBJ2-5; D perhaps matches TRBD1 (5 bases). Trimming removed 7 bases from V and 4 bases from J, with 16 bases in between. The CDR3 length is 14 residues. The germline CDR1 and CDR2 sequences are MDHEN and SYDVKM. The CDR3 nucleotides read TGTGCCAGCACTCGACCAGGGTTCCCAGAGACCCAGTACTTC. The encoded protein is CASTRPGFPETQYF.

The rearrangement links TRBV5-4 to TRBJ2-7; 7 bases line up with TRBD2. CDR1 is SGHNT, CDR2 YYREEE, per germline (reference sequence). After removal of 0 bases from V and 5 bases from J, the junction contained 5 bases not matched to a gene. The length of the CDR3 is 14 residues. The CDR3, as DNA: TGTGCCAGCAGCTTGGGCGGGAGAAGCGACGAGCAGTACTTC. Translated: CASSLGGRSDEQYF.

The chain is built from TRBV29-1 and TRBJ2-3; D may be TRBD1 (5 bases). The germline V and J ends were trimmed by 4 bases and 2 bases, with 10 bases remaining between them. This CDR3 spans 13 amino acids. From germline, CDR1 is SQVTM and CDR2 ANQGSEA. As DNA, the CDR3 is TGCAGCGTTGGAGCCAGGGTCACAGATACGCAGTATTTT. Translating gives CSVGARVTDTQYF.

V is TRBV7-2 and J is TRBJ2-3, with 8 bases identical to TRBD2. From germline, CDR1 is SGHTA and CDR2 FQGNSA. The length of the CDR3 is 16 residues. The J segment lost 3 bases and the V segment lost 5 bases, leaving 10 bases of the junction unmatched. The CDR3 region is CASSAAVREGTDTQYF. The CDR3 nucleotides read TGTGCCAGCAGCGCAGCTGTCCGGGAGGGTACAGATACGCAGTATTTT.

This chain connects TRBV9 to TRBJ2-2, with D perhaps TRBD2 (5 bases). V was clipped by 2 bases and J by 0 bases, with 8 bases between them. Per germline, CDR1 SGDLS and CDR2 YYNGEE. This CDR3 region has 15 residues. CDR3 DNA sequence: TGTGCCAGCAGCGTGGGCGGGTCGAACACCGGGGAGCTGTTTTTT. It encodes CASSVGGSNTGELFF.

The CDR3 DNA is TGTGCCTGGAGTCCCGTGACAGGAGAGACCCAGTACTTC. Its protein is CAWSPVTGETQYF. This chain connects TRBV30 to TRBJ2-5; TRBD1 is a possible D gene (6 bases). Germline CDR1 is GTSNPN and CDR2 is SVGIG (reference sequence). Deletions cut 2 bases from V and 4 bases from J, with 11 bases between. The CDR3 runs to 13 residues.

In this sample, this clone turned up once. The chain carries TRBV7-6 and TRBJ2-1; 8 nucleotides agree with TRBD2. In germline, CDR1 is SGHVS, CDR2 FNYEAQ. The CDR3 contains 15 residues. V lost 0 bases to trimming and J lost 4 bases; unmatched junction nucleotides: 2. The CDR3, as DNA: TGTGCCAGCAGCTTAGCAGCGGGAGAATACAATGAGCAGTTCTTC. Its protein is CASSLAAGEYNEQFF.

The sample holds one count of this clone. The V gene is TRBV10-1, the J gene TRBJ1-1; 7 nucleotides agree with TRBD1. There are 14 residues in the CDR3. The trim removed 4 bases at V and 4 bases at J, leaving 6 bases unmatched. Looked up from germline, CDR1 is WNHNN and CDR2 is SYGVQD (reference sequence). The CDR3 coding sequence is TGCGCCAGCAGTGCGGACAGGTGGGGCACTGAAGCTTTCTTT. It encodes CASSADRWGTEAFF.

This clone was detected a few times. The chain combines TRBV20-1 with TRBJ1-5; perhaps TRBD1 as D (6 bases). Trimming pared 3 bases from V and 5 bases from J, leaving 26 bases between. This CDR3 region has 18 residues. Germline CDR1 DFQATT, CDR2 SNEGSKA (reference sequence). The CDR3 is CSASLIRRGGFLDQPQHF. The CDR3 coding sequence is TGCAGTGCTAGTTTAATTAGGCGGGGGGGCTTCTTGGATCAGCCCCAGCATTTT.

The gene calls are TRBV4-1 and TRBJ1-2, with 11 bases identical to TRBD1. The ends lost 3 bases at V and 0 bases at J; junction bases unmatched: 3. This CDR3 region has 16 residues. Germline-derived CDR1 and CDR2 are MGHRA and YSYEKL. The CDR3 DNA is TGCGCCAGCAGCCAGAGGGACAGGGGGTCTAACTATGGCTACACCTTC. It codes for CASSQRDRGSNYGYTF.

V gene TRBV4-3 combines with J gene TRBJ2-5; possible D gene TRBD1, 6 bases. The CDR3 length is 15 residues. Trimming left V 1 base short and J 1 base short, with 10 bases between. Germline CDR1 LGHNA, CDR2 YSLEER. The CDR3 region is CASSQGQGIQETQYF. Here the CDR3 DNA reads TGCGCCAGCAGCCAAGGTCAGGGGATCCAAGAGACCCAGTACTTC.

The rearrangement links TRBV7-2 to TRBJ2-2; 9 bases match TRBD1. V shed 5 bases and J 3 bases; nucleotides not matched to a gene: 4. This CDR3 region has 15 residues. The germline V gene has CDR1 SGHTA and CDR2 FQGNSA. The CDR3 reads CASSRRDRDTGELFF. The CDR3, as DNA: TGTGCCAGCAGCCGTAGGGACAGGGACACCGGGGAGCTGTTTTTT.

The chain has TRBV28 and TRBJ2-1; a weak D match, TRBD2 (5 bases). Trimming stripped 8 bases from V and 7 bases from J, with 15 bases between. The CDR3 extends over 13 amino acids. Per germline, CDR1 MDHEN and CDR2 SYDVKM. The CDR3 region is CASHRAQRNEQFF. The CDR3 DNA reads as TGTGCCAGCCACCGTGCCCAGCGGAATGAGCAGTTCTTC. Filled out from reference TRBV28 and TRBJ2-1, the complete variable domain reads DVKVTQSSRYLVKRTGEKVFLECVQDMDHENMFWYRQDPGLGLRLIYFSYDVKMKEKGDIPEGYSVSREKKERFSLILESASTNQTSMYLCASHRAQRNEQFFGPGTRLTVL.

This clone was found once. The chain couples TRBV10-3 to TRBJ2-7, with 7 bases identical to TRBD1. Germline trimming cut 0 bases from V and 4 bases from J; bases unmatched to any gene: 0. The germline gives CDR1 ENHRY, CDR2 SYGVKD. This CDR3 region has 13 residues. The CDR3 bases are TGTGCCATCAGTGAGTCGACAGGGTACGAGCAGTACTTC. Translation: CAISESTGYEQYF.

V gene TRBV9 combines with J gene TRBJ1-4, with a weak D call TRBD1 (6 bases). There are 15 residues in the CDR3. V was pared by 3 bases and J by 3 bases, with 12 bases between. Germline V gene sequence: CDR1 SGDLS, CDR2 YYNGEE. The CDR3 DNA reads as TGTGCCAGCAGCGGCTACGACAGGCCTAATGAAAAACTGTTTTTT. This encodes CASSGYDRPNEKLFF. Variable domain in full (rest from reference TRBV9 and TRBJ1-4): DSGVTQTPKHLITATGQRVTLRCSPRSGDLSVYWYQQSLDQGLQFLIQYYNGEERAKGNILERFSAQQFPDLHSELNLSSLELGDSALYFCASSGYDRPNEKLFFGSGTQLSVL.

In DNA, the CDR3 is TGTGCCAGCAGCCAAGATCACGGGGAGGGACGTTACGAGCAGTACTTC. Encoded protein: CASSQDHGEGRYEQYF. This chain uses TRBV4-2 with TRBJ2-7; 7 bases are a match to TRBD2. The J segment lost 4 bases and the V segment lost 0 bases, leaving 9 bases of the junction unmatched. Germline lookup yields CDR1 LGHNA and CDR2 YNFKEQ. The CDR3 sequence is 16 residues long.

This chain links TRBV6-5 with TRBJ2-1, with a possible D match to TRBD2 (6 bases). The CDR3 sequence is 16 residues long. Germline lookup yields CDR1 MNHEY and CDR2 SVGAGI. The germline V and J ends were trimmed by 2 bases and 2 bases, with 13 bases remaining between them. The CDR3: CASSYETGVTYNEQFF. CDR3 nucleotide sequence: TGTGCCAGCAGTTACGAGACGGGGGTCACCTACAATGAGCAGTTCTTC.

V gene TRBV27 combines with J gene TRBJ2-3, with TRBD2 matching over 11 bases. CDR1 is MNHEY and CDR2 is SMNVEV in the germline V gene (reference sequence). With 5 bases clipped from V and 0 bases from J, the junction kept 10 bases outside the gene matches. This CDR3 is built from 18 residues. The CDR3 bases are TGTGCCAGCAGTCAACTCGGACTAGCGGGCCCTAGCACAGATACGCAGTATTTT. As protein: CASSQLGLAGPSTDTQYF.

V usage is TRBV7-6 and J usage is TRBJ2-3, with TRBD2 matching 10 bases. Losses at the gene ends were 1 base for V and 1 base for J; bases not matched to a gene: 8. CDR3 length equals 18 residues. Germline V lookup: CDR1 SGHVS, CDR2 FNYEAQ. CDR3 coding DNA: TGTGCCAGCAGCTTAGTTCAATCAGCGGGGGGGGGCACAGATACGCAGTATTTT. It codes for CASSLVQSAGGGTDTQYF.

The CDR3: CASSPYSDLRSSPLHF. CDR3 coding DNA: TGTGCCAGCAGTCCCTATTCGGACTTAAGGAGTTCACCCCTCCACTTT. The chain joins TRBV27 to TRBJ1-6; D is unclear. This CDR3 spans 16 amino acids. V was trimmed by 5 bases and J by 9 bases, leaving 20 bases between them. CDR1 MNHEY and CDR2 SMNVEV come from the germline V gene (reference sequence).

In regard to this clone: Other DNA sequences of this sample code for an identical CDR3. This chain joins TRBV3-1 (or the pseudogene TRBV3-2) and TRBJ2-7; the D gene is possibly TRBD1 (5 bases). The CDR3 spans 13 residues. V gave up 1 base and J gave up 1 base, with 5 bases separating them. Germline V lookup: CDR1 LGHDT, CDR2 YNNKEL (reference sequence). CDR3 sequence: CASSQAGSYEQYF. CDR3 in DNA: TGTGCCAGCAGCCAAGCAGGGTCCTACGAGCAGTACTTC.

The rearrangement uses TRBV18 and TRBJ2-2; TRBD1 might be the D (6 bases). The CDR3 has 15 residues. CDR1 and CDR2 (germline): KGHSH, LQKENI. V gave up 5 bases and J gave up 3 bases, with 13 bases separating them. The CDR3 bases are TGTGCCAGCTCAGAACAGGGTACTTACACCGGGGAGCTGTTTTTT. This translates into CASSEQGTYTGELFF.